The present T cell receptor (beta chain) was sequenced within a study of blood T cell repertoires in COVID-19. Study-level information: Nucleic acid was either cDNA or gDNA, and it came from T cells, B-cell-depleted T cells, or PBMCs.

Germline V gives CDR1 MNHEY, CDR2 SMNVEV (reference sequence). The ends were cut back, 2 bases at V and 9 bases at J, with 17 bases in the middle. This CDR3 has 15 amino acids. In the original analysis: From reference gene primer amplification, estimates of nucleated cell counts were derived. Using immunoSEQ multiplex PCR, the repertoire was profiled, and TCRdb retains in-frame clones only, with some absent. The DNA gave D and trimming, while V, J and clone size come from that table. This repertoire shows around 160,000 clones, 75% to 90% found once; its top ten account for 10% to 15%. Two negative PCRs, clearance, or symptom resolution had been documented for recovered Cohort 3 donors.

The chain has TRBV27 and TRBJ1-5; weak D call: TRBD1 (6 bases). Sequencing was carried out using PBMCs or T cells enriched from blood (not recorded which). The source of this sequence is a woman aged 55 to 70 who had recovered from COVID-19. This CDR3 reads CASSLTDSLVRPQHF. The CDR3 nucleotides read TGTGCCAGCAGTTTAACGGACAGCCTCGTCAGGCCCCAGCATTTT.